Below are 15 T cell receptor beta chains sequenced from a single sample in a study of control samples from healthy donors and cancer patients. Some clones are missing from TCRdb's copy, which holds only in-frame ones; the method was immunoSEQ multiplex PCR. The sample includes 150,000 to 200,000 clones, roughly 90% of them seen just once. The specimen sequenced was blood. Source of these receptors: a man aged 25 to 40 in good health.

The chain is built from TRBV5-1 and TRBJ1-2, with D unresolved. This CDR3 contains 14 residues. Germline V gene lookup returns CDR1 SGHRS and CDR2 YFSETQ. The V end was cut by 1 base, the J end by 0 bases, with 7 bases between. The CDR3 is CASSLTAANYGYTF. DNA for the CDR3: TGCGCCAGCAGCTTGACAGCTGCTAACTATGGCTACACCTTC.

The chain combines TRBV5-1 with TRBJ1-2; weak D call: TRBD1 (5 bases). The CDR3 covers 14 residues. Germline CDR1 reads SGHRS; CDR2 reads YFSETQ. The V end lost 2 bases, the J end lost 7 bases, and 15 bases lay between the germline ends. The CDR3 here is CASSLGHASAGYTF. For the CDR3, the DNA is TGCGCCAGCAGCTTAGGACACGCCTCGGCTGGCTACACCTTC.

V gene TRBV19 combines with J gene TRBJ1-5; no reliable D call. The CDR3 is 15 residues long. The germline gives CDR1 LNHDA, CDR2 SQIVND (reference sequence). The germline V and J ends were trimmed by 2 bases and 0 bases, with 8 bases remaining between them. The CDR3 is CASSIFGNSNQPQHF. In nucleotides, the CDR3 is TGTGCCAGTAGTATATTCGGAAATAGCAATCAGCCCCAGCATTTT.

As for this clone: Other DNA sequences within the sample encode an identical CDR3. V is TRBV6-5 and J is TRBJ1-1; maybe TRBD1 (5 bases). Germline CDR1 MNHEY, CDR2 SVGAGI. V was pared by 5 bases and J by 2 bases, with 9 bases between. The length of the CDR3 is 13 residues. CDR3 region: CASSQGPNTEAFF. CDR3 sequence (DNA): TGTGCCAGCAGTCAGGGCCCTAACACTGAAGCTTTCTTT.

The chain recombines TRBV6-2 or TRBV6-3 with TRBJ2-2; D not certain. Trimming left V 0 bases short and J 6 bases short, with 17 bases between. Germline values: CDR1 MNHEY, CDR2 SVGEGT. The CDR3 consists of 17 residues. The CDR3 loop reads CASSYSETIRDPGELFF. For the CDR3, the DNA is TGTGCCAGCAGTTACTCGGAAACGATTCGAGATCCCGGGGAGCTGTTTTTT.

This clone appeared once. V usage is TRBV6-2 or TRBV6-3 and J usage is TRBJ2-3, with TRBD2 matching 8 bases. The CDR3 is made up of 14 amino acids. Per germline, CDR1 MNHEY and CDR2 SVGEGT. Germline trimming cut 5 bases from V and 6 bases from J; bases unmatched to any gene: 7. The CDR3 region is CASSLAGRGDTQYF. CDR3 in DNA: TGTGCCAGCAGTCTAGCGGGCAGAGGGGATACGCAGTATTTT.

The chain is built from TRBV28 and TRBJ1-5; D uncertain. Germline-derived CDR1 and CDR2 are MDHEN and SYDVKM. Trimming removed 6 bases at V and 7 bases at J, with 31 bases between. CDR3 size: 19 residues. CDR3 sequence: CASRPQDLWQSAPKQPQHF. The CDR3 coding sequence is TGTGCCAGCAGACCCCAGGATTTATGGCAATCAGCCCCAAAACAGCCCCAGCATTTT.

The chain combines TRBV3-1 (or the pseudogene TRBV3-2) with TRBJ1-2, with D unresolved. This CDR3 has 15 amino acids. V was trimmed by 1 base and J by 7 bases, leaving 16 bases between them. Germline-derived CDR1 and CDR2 are LGHDT and YNNKEL (reference sequence). The CDR3 coding sequence is TGTGCCAGCAGCCAAGCCAGAGGACGGTCGAGTGGCTACACCTTC. As protein: CASSQARGRSSGYTF.

The genes are TRBV5-4 and TRBJ2-1; 8 bases are a match to TRBD1. Germline V gene sequence: CDR1 SGHNT, CDR2 YYREEE (reference sequence). V shed 3 bases, J shed 7 bases, and the junction held 12 bases outside the gene matches. This CDR3 is 16 amino acids long. In nucleotides, the CDR3 is TGTGCCAGCAGCTCTGACCCGACGGGACAGGCAAATGAGCAGTTCTTC. This encodes CASSSDPTGQANEQFF. The full variable domain, completed using reference TRBV5-4 and TRBJ2-1, is ETGVTQSPTHLIKTRGQQVTLRCSSQSGHNTVSWYQQALGQGPQFIFQYYREEENGRGNFPPRFSGLQFPNYSSELNVNALELDDSALYLCASSSDPTGQANEQFFGPGTRLTVL.

The rearrangement joins TRBV19 to TRBJ2-2; D is possibly TRBD2 (6 bases). CDR3 length: 13 residues. Between the trimmed V and J ends, which lost 8 bases and 11 bases, there was a span of 18 bases. In germline, CDR1 is LNHDA, CDR2 SQIVND (reference sequence). The CDR3 nucleotides are TGTGCCAGTTTACCACAAGGAGGGTCTGAGCTGTTTTTT. Translated: CASLPQGGSELFF.

V and J are TRBV6-4 and TRBJ2-3, with 8 nucleotides matching TRBD2. With V trimmed by 4 bases and J by 0 bases, 9 bases remained unmatched. CDR3 size: 17 residues. Looked up from germline, CDR1 is MRHNA and CDR2 is SNTAGT. As DNA, the CDR3 is TGTGCCAGCAGTGTAAATTCAGCGGGAGATAGCACAGATACGCAGTATTTT. This codes for CASSVNSAGDSTDTQYF.

This chain uses TRBV4-1 with TRBJ1-2; D may be TRBD1 (5 bases). Trimming stripped 4 bases from V and 5 bases from J, with 20 bases between. The CDR3 is made up of 16 amino acids. Per germline, CDR1 MGHRA and CDR2 YSYEKL. Written as DNA, the CDR3 is TGCGCCAGCAGCCTTACAGACCGGGACCGATTATATGGCTACACCTTC. Protein sequence: CASSLTDRDRLYGYTF.

The gene calls are TRBV6-1 and TRBJ2-5, with a weak D call TRBD2 (6 bases). Germline CDR1 reads MNHNS; CDR2 reads SASEGT. Deletions cut 1 base from V and 5 bases from J, with 14 bases between. This CDR3 comprises 15 residues. In DNA form, the CDR3 reads TGTGCCAGCAGTGAAGAGGGACCGGGGAGGGAGACCCAGTACTTC. The encoded protein is CASSEEGPGRETQYF.

This clone was counted ten times or more. The chain combines TRBV10-1 with TRBJ2-5, with no clear D. The CDR3 extends over 12 amino acids. Trimming stripped 7 bases from V and 9 bases from J, with 15 bases between. CDR1 and CDR2 from the germline V gene are WNHNN and SYGVQD (reference sequence). DNA for the CDR3: TGCGCCAGCACCAAGAGACCTGTACCCCAGTACTTC. Translating gives CASTKRPVPQYF.

The chain combines TRBV12-3 or TRBV12-4 with TRBJ2-7, with D hard to call. This CDR3 spans 11 amino acids. V was cut by 5 bases and J by 3 bases, with 5 bases left in between. The CDR3 region has the DNA TGTGCCAGCAGTGTCGTCTACGAGCAGTACTTC. Translating gives CASSVVYEQYF.